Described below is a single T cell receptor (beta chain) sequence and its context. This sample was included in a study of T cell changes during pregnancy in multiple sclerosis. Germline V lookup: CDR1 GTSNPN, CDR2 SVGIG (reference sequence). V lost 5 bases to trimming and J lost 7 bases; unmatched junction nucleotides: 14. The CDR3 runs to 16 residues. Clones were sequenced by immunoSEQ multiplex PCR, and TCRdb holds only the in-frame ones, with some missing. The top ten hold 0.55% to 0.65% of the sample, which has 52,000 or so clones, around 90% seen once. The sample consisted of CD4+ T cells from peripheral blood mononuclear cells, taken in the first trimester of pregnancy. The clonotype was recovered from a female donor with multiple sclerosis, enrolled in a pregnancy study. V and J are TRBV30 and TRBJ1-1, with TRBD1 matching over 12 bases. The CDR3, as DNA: TGTGCCTGGTGGGGGGCCGGGACAGGGGGCTGGGGTGAAGCTTTCTTT. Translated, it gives CAWWGAGTGGWGEAFF.